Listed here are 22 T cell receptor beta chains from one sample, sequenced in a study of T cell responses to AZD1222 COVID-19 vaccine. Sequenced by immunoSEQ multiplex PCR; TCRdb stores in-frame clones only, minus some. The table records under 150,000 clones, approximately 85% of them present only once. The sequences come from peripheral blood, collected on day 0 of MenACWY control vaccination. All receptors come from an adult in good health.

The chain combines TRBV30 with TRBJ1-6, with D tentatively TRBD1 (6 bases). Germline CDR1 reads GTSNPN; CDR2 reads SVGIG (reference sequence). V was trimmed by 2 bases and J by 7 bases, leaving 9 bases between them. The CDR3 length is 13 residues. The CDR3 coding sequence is TGTGCCTGGAGTCCGAGGGGGAATTCACCCCTCCACTTT. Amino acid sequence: CAWSPRGNSPLHF. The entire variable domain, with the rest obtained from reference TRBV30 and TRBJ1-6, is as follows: SQTIHQWPATLVQPVGSPLSLECTVEGTSNPNLYWYRQAAGRGLQLLFYSVGIGQISSEVPQNLSASRPQDRQFILSSKKLLLSDSGFYLCAWSPRGNSPLHFGNGTRLTVT.

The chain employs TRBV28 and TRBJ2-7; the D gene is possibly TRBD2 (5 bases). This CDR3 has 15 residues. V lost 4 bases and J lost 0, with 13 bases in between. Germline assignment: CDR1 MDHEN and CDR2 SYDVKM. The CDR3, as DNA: TGTGCCAGCAGTTCCCGAGGGCAGATCTCCTACGAGCAGTACTTC. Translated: CASSSRGQISYEQYF. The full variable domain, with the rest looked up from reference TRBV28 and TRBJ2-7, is DVKVTQSSRYLVKRTGEKVFLECVQDMDHENMFWYRQDPGLGLRLIYFSYDVKMKEKGDIPEGYSVSREKKERFSLILESASTNQTSMYLCASSSRGQISYEQYFGPGTRLTVT.

CDR3 DNA sequence: TGTGCCAGCGCGGACAGGGAGAATCAGCCCCAGCATTTT. This gives the protein CASADRENQPQHF. This sequence joins TRBV2 and TRBJ1-5; 8 nucleotides match TRBD1. After removal of 8 bases from V and 4 bases from J, the junction contained 4 bases not matched to a gene. The CDR3 length is 13 residues. From germline, CDR1 is SNHLY and CDR2 FYNNEI. Drawing the rest from reference TRBV2 and TRBJ1-5, the complete variable domain is EPEVTQTPSHQVTQMGQEVILRCVPISNHLYFYWYRQILGQKVEFLVSFYNNEISEKSEIFDDQFSVERPDGSNFTLKIRSTKLEDSAMYFCASADRENQPQHFGDGTRLSIL.

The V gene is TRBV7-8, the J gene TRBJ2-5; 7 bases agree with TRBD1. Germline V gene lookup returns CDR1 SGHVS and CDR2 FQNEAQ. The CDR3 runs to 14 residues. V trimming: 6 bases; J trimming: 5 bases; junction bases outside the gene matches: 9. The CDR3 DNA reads TGTGCCAGCAGTTTTGGACAGGCTTGGGAGACCCAGTACTTC. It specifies CASSFGQAWETQYF.

CDR3 DNA sequence: TGCGCCAGCAGCTTGGCGGGGATGAACACTGAAGCTTTCTTT. It translates to CASSLAGMNTEAFF. V is TRBV5-1 and J is TRBJ1-1, with D hard to call. CDR1 is SGHRS and CDR2 is YFSETQ in the germline V gene. The CDR3 has 14 residues. Trimming cost V 0 bases and J 0 bases, with 6 bases left between them.

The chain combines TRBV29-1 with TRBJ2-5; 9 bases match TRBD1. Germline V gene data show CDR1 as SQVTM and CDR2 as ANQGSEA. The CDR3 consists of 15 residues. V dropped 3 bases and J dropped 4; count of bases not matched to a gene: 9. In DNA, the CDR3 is TGCAGCGTTGATGCACAGGGGGCGCTGGGAGAGACCCAGTACTTC. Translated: CSVDAQGALGETQYF.

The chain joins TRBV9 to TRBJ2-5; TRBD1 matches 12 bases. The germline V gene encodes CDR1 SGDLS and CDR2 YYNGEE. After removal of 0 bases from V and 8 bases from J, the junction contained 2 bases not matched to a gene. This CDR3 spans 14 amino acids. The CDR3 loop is CASSVGGTGGTQYF. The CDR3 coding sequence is TGTGCCAGCAGCGTAGGAGGGACAGGGGGCACCCAGTACTTC.

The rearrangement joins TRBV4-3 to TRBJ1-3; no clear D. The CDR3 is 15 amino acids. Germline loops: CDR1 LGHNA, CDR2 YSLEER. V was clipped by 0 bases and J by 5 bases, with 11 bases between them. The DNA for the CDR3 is TGCGCCAGCAGCCAAGACAGTCAAGGTAGAAACACCATATATTTT. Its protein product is CASSQDSQGRNTIYF.

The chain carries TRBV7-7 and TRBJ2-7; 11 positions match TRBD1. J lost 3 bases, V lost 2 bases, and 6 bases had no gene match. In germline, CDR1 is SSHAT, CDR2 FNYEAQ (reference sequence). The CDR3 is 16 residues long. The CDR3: CASSLNRGTGGYEQYF. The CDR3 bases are TGTGCCAGCAGCTTAAACCGTGGGACAGGGGGCTACGAGCAGTACTTC.

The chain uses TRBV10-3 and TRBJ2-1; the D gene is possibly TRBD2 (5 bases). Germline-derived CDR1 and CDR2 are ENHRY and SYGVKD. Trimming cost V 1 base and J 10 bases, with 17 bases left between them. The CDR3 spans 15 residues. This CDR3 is CAISEFGGSIGEQFF. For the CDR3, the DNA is TGTGCCATCAGTGAGTTCGGAGGCTCAATCGGGGAGCAGTTCTTC.

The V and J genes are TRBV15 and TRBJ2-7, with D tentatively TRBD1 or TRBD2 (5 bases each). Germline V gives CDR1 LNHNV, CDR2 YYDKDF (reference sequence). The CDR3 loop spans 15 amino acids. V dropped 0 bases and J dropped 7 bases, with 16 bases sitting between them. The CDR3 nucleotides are TGTGCCACCAGCAGAGAATACGGGGCCCCTGGGGAGCAGTACTTC. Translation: CATSREYGAPGEQYF.

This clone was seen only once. The DNA for the CDR3 is TGCGCCAGCAGCTTTTCACGCAGGGATACTGAAGCTTTCTTT. Amino acid sequence: CASSFSRRDTEAFF. This sequence joins TRBV5-1 and TRBJ1-1; D is perhaps TRBD1 (5 bases). With 2 bases removed from V and 5 bases from J, the gap between germline ends came to 13 bases. This CDR3 contains 14 residues. In germline, CDR1 is SGHRS, CDR2 YFSETQ.

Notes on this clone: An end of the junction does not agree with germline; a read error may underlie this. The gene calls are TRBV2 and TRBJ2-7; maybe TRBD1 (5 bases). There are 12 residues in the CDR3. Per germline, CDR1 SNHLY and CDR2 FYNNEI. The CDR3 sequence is CASRVDIPQLFF. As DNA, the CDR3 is TGTGCCAGCAGGGTGGACATCCCTCAACTATTCTTC.

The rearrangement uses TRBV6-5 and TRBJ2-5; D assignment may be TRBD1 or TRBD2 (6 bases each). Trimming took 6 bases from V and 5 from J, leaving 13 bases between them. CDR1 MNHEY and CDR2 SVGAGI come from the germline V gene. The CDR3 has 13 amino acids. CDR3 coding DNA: TGTGCCAGCAGGGGGGGCGGCTGGGAGACCCAGTACTTC. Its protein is CASRGGGWETQYF.

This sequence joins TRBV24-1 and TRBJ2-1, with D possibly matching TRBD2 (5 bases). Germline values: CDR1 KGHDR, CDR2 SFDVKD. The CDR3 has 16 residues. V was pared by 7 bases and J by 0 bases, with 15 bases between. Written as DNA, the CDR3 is TGTGCCACCAGCGGAGGTGGTCTTAACTCCTACAATGAGCAGTTCTTC. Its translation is CATSGGGLNSYNEQFF.

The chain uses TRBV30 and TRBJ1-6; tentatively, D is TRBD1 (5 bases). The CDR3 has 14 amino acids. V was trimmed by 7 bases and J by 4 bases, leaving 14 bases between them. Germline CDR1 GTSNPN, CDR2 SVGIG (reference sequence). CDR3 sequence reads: CASSRGRYNSPLHF. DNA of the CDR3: TGTGCCTCGTCCCGGGGCCGATATAATTCACCCCTCCACTTT. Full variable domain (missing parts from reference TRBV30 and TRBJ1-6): SQTIHQWPATLVQPVGSPLSLECTVEGTSNPNLYWYRQAAGRGLQLLFYSVGIGQISSEVPQNLSASRPQDRQFILSSKKLLLSDSGFYLCASSRGRYNSPLHFGNGTRLTVT.

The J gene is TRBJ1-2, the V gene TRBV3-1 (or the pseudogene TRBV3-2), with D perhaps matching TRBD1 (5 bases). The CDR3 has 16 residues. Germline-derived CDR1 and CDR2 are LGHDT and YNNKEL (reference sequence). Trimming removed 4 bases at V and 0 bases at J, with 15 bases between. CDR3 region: CASSPTAEGTNYGYTF. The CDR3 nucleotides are TGTGCCAGCAGCCCTACCGCGGAGGGGACTAACTATGGCTACACCTTC.

This CDR3 reads CASIPSGQGNQPQHF. As DNA, the CDR3 is TGTGCCAGCATCCCTTCCGGACAGGGGAATCAGCCCCAGCATTTT. The rearrangement links TRBV6-5 to TRBJ1-5, with TRBD1 matching 9 bases. The V and J ends lost 7 bases and 4 bases, in that order; junction bases with no gene match: 8. This CDR3 has 15 residues. Germline values: CDR1 MNHEY, CDR2 SVGAGI.

This chain's CDR3 is CASSPRVSTGELFF. In DNA, the CDR3 is TGTGCCAGCAGTCCCCGGGTCTCCACCGGGGAGCTGTTTTTT. The chain uses TRBV2 and TRBJ2-2; no clear D gene. Germline-derived CDR1 and CDR2 are SNHLY and FYNNEI. The CDR3 totals 14 residues. V was clipped by 5 bases and J by 4 bases, with 11 bases between them.

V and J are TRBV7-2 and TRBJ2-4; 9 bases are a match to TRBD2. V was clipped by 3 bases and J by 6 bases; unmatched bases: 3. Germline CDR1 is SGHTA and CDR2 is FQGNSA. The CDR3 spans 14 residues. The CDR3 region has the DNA TGTGCCAGCAGCTTCCCAGCGGGGGGAAACATTCAGTACTTC. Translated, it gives CASSFPAGGNIQYF.

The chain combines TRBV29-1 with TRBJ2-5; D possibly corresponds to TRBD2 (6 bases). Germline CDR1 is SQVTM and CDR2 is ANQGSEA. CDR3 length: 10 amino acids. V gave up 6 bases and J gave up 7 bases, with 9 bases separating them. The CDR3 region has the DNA TGCAGCGTCTCGGAGGGGACCCAGTACTTC. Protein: CSVSEGTQYF.

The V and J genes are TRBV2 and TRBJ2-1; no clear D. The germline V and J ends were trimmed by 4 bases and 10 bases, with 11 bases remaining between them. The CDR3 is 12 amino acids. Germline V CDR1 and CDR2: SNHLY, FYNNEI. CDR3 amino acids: CASSVAQWEQFF. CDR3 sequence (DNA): TGTGCCAGCAGTGTGGCCCAATGGGAGCAGTTCTTC. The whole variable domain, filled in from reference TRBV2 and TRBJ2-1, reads EPEVTQTPSHQVTQMGQEVILRCVPISNHLYFYWYRQILGQKVEFLVSFYNNEISEKSEIFDDQFSVERPDGSNFTLKIRSTKLEDSAMYFCASSVAQWEQFFGPGTRLTVL.